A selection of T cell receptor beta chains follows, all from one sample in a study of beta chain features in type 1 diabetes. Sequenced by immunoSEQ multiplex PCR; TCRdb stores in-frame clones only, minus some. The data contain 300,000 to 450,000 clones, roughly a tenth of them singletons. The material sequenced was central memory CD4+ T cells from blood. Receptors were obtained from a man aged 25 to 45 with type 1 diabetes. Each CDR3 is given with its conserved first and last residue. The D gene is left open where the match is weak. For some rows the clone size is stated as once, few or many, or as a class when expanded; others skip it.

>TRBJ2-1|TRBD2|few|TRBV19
CANSGRAGNEQFF
TGTGCCAACAGCGGGAGGGCCGGCAATGAGCAGTTCTTC
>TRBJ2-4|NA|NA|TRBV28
CASGLLAKNIQYF
TGTGCCAGCGGTCTACTAGCCAAAAACATTCAGTACTTC
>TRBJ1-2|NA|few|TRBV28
CASSSQRGTGYTF
TGTGCCAGCAGTTCGCAACGGGGAACGGGCTACACCTTC
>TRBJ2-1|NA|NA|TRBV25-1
CASSESQGNNEQFF
TGTGCCAGCAGTGAATCACAGGGTAACAATGAGCAGTTCTTC
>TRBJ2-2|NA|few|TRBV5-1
CASSFSLAINTGELFF
TGCGCCAGCAGCTTTAGCCTAGCGATAAACACCGGGGAGCTGTTTTTT
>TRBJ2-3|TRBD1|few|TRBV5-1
CASRGQGPDTQYF
TGCGCCAGCAGGGGACAGGGGCCAGATACGCAGTATTTT
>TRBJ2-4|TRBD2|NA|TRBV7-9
CASSFSSGGGNIQYF
TGTGCCAGCAGCTTCTCCTCGGGAGGTGGGAACATTCAGTACTTC
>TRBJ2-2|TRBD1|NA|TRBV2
CASSGQGMPGELFF
TGTGCCAGCAGTGGACAGGGGATGCCCGGGGAGCTGTTTTTT
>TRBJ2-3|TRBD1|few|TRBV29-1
CSVSGQGVTSDTQYF
TGCAGCGTTTCCGGACAGGGGGTCACCTCAGATACGCAGTATTTT
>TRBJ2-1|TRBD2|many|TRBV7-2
CASSPSLAGDLQFF
TGTGCCAGCAGCCCCAGCCTAGCGGGAGATCTGCAGTTCTTC
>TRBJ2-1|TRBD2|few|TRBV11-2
CASSSPEVAGGGEQFF
TGTGCCAGCAGCTCCCCTGAGGTAGCGGGAGGTGGCGAGCAGTTCTTC
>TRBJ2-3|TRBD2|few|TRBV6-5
CASRKGLASDTQYF
TGTGCCAGCAGAAAGGGACTAGCCTCGGATACGCAGTATTTT
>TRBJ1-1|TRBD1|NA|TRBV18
CASSPGKGANTEAFF
TGTGCCAGCTCACCCGGGAAGGGGGCTAATACTGAAGCTTTCTTT
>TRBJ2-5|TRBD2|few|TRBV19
CASSIDGTSGKFRRETQYF
TGTGCCAGTAGTATAGATGGGACTAGCGGGAAATTTCGAAGAGAGACCCAGTACTTC
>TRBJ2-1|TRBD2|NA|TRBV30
CAWGLAGYNEQFF
TGTGCCTGGGGGCTAGCGGGGTACAATGAGCAGTTCTTC
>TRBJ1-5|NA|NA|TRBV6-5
CASSRGHFSNQPQHF
TGTGCCAGCAGCCGCGGACATTTTAGCAATCAGCCCCAGCATTTT
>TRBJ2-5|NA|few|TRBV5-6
CASRGSEETQYF
TGTGCCAGCAGGGGGTCCGAAGAGACCCAGTACTTC
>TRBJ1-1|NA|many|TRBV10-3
CAISESKGVAFF
TGTGCCATCAGTGAGTCCAAGGGAGTTGCTTTCTTT
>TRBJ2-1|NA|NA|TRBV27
CASSLSLAGSEQFF
TGTGCCAGCAGTTTGAGTCTAGCCGGGAGTGAGCAGTTCTTC
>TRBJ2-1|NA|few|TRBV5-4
CASSLQGYNEQFF
TGTGCCAGCAGCTTACAGGGTTACAATGAGCAGTTCTTC
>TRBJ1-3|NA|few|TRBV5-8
CASILGASGNTIYF
NA
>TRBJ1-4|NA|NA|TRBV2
CASKRESDGKLFF
TGTGCCAGCAAAAGGGAATCTGACGGAAAACTGTTTTTT
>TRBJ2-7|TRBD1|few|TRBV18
CASSGGQLEQYF
TGTGCCAGCTCAGGGGGACAGCTCGAGCAGTACTTC
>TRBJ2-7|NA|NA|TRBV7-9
CASSEGWGEQYF
TGTGCCAGCAGCGAAGGGTGGGGCGAGCAGTACTTC
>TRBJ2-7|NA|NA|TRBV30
CAGWGPYYEQYF
TGTGCCGGATGGGGGCCGTACTACGAGCAGTACTTC
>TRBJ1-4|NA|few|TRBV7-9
CASSLWGEKLFF
TGTGCCAGCAGCTTATGGGGTGAAAAACTGTTTTTT
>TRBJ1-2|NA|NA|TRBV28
CASSPQTDRGYTF
TGTGCCAGCAGTCCGCAGACCGATAGGGGCTACACCTTC
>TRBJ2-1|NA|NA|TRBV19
CASSSGNEQFF
TGTGCCAGTAGTAGCGGCAATGAGCAGTTCTTC
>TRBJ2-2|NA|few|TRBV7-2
CASSLKVYPGELFF
TGTGCCAGCAGCTTAAAAGTTTACCCCGGGGAGCTGTTTTTT
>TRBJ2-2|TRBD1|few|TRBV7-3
CASSPQGISGELFF
TGTGCCAGCAGCCCACAGGGGATATCCGGGGAGCTGTTTTTT
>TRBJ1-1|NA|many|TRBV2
CASSETANTEAFF
TGTGCCAGCAGTGAGACAGCCAACACTGAAGCTTTCTTT
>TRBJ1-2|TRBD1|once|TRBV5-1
CASSLRDRGDYTF
TGCGCCAGCAGCTTGAGGGACAGAGGGGACTACACCTTC
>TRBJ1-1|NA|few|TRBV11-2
CASTLTGNTEAFF
TGTGCCAGCACCCTCACAGGGAACACTGAAGCTTTCTTT
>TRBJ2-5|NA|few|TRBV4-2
CASSQVVAGHQETQYF
TGTGCCAGCAGCCAAGTGGTGGCGGGTCACCAAGAGACCCAGTACTTC
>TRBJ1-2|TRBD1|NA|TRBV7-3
CASSPGQGGYGYTF
TGTGCCAGCAGCCCGGGACAGGGGGGCTATGGCTACACCTTC
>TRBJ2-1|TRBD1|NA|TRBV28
CASSLLRDRHNEQFF
TGTGCCAGCAGTTTACTCCGGGACAGGCACAATGAGCAGTTCTTC
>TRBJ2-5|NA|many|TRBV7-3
CASSLGTGDIETQYF
TGTGCCAGCAGCTTAGGAACCGGGGACATAGAGACCCAGTACTTC
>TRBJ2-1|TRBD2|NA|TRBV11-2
CASSFAGGPYNEQFF
TGTGCCAGCAGCTTCGCGGGAGGGCCGTACAATGAGCAGTTCTTC
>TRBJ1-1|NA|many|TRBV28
CASRRNRRNTEAFF
TGTGCCAGCAGGCGAAACCGGAGGAACACTGAAGCTTTCTTT
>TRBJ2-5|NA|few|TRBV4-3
CASRSRTQDVETQYF
TGCGCCAGCAGGTCCAGGACTCAGGACGTGGAGACCCAGTACTTC
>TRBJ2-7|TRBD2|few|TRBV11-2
CASSLTSVDYEQYF
TGTGCCAGCAGCTTAACTAGCGTGGACTACGAGCAGTACTTC
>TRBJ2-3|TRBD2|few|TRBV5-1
CASSLEGREDTQYF
TGCGCCAGCAGCTTAGAAGGGAGGGAAGATACGCAGTATTTT
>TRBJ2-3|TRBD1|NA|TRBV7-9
CASSEGQRVIGTDTQYF
TGTGCCAGCAGCGAGGGACAGCGTGTTATTGGGACAGATACGCAGTATTTT
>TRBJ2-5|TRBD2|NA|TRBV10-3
CAISDQTSGKGETQYF
TGTGCCATCAGTGACCAGACTAGCGGCAAGGGAGAGACCCAGTACTTC
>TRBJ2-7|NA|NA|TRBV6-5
CASRYTQGLAWEQYF
TGTGCCAGCAGATATACACAGGGGCTAGCGTGGGAGCAGTACTTC
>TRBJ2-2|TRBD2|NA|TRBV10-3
CAISETSTRSGRKNTGELFF
TGTGCCATCAGTGAGACGTCAACCCGAAGCGGGAGGAAGAACACCGGGGAGCTGTTTTTT
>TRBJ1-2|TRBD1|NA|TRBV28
CASSSLQGGGYTF
TGTGCCAGCAGCAGTCTACAGGGGGGTGGCTACACCTTC
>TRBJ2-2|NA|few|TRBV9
CASSVVVVTNTGELFF
TGTGCCAGCAGCGTAGTCGTCGTGACGAACACCGGGGAGCTGTTTTTT
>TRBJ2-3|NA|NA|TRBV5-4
CASSLGVTTDTQYF
TGTGCCAGCAGCTTAGGGGTTACCACAGATACGCAGTATTTT
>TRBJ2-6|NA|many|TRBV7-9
CASSWSGANVLTF
TGTGCCAGCAGTTGGTCTGGGGCCAACGTCCTGACTTTC
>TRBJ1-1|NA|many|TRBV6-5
CASSYSPGRANTEAFF
TGTGCCAGCAGTTACAGTCCGGGGAGGGCGAACACTGAAGCTTTCTTT